These 13 T cell receptor beta chains originate from one sample sequenced in a study of T cells in women clearing cervical HPV infection. The assay was immunoSEQ multiplex PCR, and TCRdb's table has in-frame clones only and misses some. The sample's table shows around 33,000 clones. The source material was blood buffy coat. These receptors all stem from a woman between 18 and 70 years old with a cervical HPV16 infection that either progressed to CIN3+ or cleared (not recorded which).

On this clone itself: With the read ending 3 residues before the CDR3 end, the germline J gene is used to fill in that end. The genes are TRBV20-1 and TRBJ2-5, with TRBD1 identical over 8 bases. CDR1 and CDR2 (germline): DFQATT, SNEGSKA (reference sequence). The trim removed 4 bases at V and 5 bases at J, leaving 9 bases unmatched. The CDR3 length is 14 residues. Incomplete CDR3 DNA: TGCAGTGCTATGGCAGGGGGCGGGAAGGAGACC. This sequence encodes CSAMAGGGKET. The entire CDR3 sequence reads CSAMAGGGKETQYF.

Note on this clone: Coverage ceases 3 residues before the CDR3 finishes, and the germline J gene fills in the end. V and J are TRBV5-6 and TRBJ2-1, with TRBD2 as a possible D gene (6 bases). V shed 4 bases and J shed 5 bases, with 16 bases lying between them. The CDR3 sequence is 15 residues long. The germline gives CDR1 SGHDT, CDR2 YYEEEE. CDR3 bases read: TGTGCCAGCAGCGTCGGAGGGCGGGGTCACAATGAG. Translated, it gives CASSVGGRGHNE. The complete CDR3 reads CASSVGGRGHNEQFF.

As for this clone: The CDR3 end falls 3 residues outside the read, so it is completed with the germline J gene. The rearrangement joins TRBV14 to TRBJ1-6; tentatively, D is TRBD1 (6 bases). V lost 1 base and J lost 6, with 13 bases in between. In germline, CDR1 is SGHDN, CDR2 FVKESK. The CDR3 length is 16 residues. CDR3 sequence reads: CASSQGGGTINSPLHF. Partial CDR3 DNA: TGTGCCAGCAGCCAAGGGGGCGGGACAATTAATTCACCC.

Notes on this clone: Read data end 3 residues before the CDR3 end; the end is taken from the germline J gene. The chain couples TRBV19 to TRBJ1-2; 11 bases map to TRBD1. Germline values: CDR1 LNHDA, CDR2 SQIVND (reference sequence). CDR3 length: 13 amino acids. Partial CDR3 DNA: TGTGCCAGTAGTATCGGGACAGGGGGAGGC. It translates to CASSIGTGGG. The entire CDR3 protein is CASSIGTGGGYTF. The full variable domain, in which reference TRBV19 and TRBJ1-2 provide the parts outside the CDR3, is DGGITQSPKYLFRKEGQNVTLSCEQNLNHDAMYWYRQDPGQGLRLIYYSQIVNDFQKGDIAEGYSVSREKKESFPLTVTSAQKNPTAFYLCASSIGTGGGYTFGSGTRLTVV.

Concerning this clone itself: The read is 3 residues too short to cover the CDR3 end, so that end is filled in from the germline J gene. The chain couples TRBV16 to TRBJ2-1; D remains ambiguous. V was shortened by 0 bases and J by 5 bases, with 8 bases between the two germline ends. Germline CDR1 is KGHSY and CDR2 is FQNENV. The CDR3 runs to 14 residues. Incomplete CDR3 DNA: TGTGCCAGCAGCCAATCACGGCAGGACAATGAG. Translated, it gives CASSQSRQDNE. The whole CDR3 is CASSQSRQDNEQFF.

As concerns this clone: The missing CDR3 end, 3 residues past where the read stops, is filled in from the germline J gene. The chain is built from TRBV19 and TRBJ2-4; TRBD2 might be the D (6 bases). Germline V CDR1 and CDR2: LNHDA, SQIVND (reference sequence). The CDR3 loop spans 14 amino acids. Partial CDR3 DNA: TGTGCCAGTAGTCGATCCCTAGCGCCCGGAGGT. Protein product: CASSRSLAPGG. The full CDR3 reads CASSRSLAPGGQYF.

Worth noting for this clone: The read finishes 3 residues shy of the CDR3 end, and the germline J gene is used to complete it. This chain uses TRBV19 with TRBJ1-2; 9 bases are a match to TRBD1. CDR3 length equals 19 residues. Germline V gives CDR1 LNHDA, CDR2 SQIVND (reference sequence). CDR3 loop: CASSMGQGVRSWKYNDYTF. CDR3 DNA (partial): TGTGCCAGTAGTATGGGACAGGGAGTGAGAAGTTGGAAATACAATGAC.

Turning to this clone: Sequencing ends 3 residues short of the CDR3 end; the germline J gene provides the rest. V gene TRBV20-1 combines with J gene TRBJ2-1; a weak D match, TRBD1 (5 bases). The V end lost 6 bases, the J end lost 9 bases, and 18 bases lay between the germline ends. CDR1 and CDR2 from the germline V gene are DFQATT and SNEGSKA (reference sequence). The CDR3 runs to 13 residues. Incomplete CDR3 DNA: TGCAGTGCAAACCCCGGGCCAACAGGTGAG. This gives the protein CSANPGPTGE. The entire CDR3 protein is CSANPGPTGEQFF.

Concerning this clone: The CDR3 end is not reached by the read, which stops 3 residues before it; the germline J gene fills it in. The chain uses TRBV7-9 and TRBJ1-2; D remains unclear. This CDR3 has 12 amino acids. From germline, CDR1 is SEHNR and CDR2 FQNEAQ (reference sequence). CDR3 protein: CASFDSLNDYTF. CDR3 bases read: TGTGCCAGCTTCGACTCCCTCAATGAC. Looking up the rest from reference TRBV7-9 and TRBJ1-2 gives the full variable domain: DTGVSQNPRHKITKRGQNVTFRCDPISEHNRLYWYRQTLGQGPEFLTYFQNEAQLEKSRLLSDRFSAERPKGSFSTLEIQRTEQGDSAMYLCASFDSLNDYTFGSGTRLTVV.

Of note for this clone: The read is 3 residues too short to cover the CDR3 end, so that end is filled in from the germline J gene. The chain couples TRBV19 to TRBJ1-6; TRBD1 aligns across 7 bases. Unmatched junction bases numbered 4, after V lost 5 bases and J lost 3 bases. The germline V gene has CDR1 LNHDA and CDR2 SQIVND (reference sequence). The CDR3 has 15 residues. The CDR3 region is CASSEGAGYNSPLHF. The sequenced CDR3 bases are TGTGCCAGTAGTGAGGGGGCGGGCTATAATTCACCC.

This chain's CDR3 is CASSITYNEQFF. The sequenced CDR3 bases are TGTGCCAGTAGTATTACTTACAATGAG. This chain links TRBV19 with TRBJ2-1; D is unclear. With the read ending 3 residues before the CDR3 end, the germline J gene is used to fill in that end. V lost 3 bases and J 4 bases, leaving 4 bases between the germline ends. There are 12 residues in the CDR3. Germline assignment: CDR1 LNHDA and CDR2 SQIVND (reference sequence).

Regarding this clone: The read finishes 3 residues shy of the CDR3 end, and the germline J gene is used to complete it. The chain carries TRBV20-1 and TRBJ2-7, with 7 positions matching TRBD1. The CDR3 is made up of 14 amino acids. The ends lost 0 bases at V and 5 bases at J; junction bases unmatched: 7. Germline values: CDR1 DFQATT, CDR2 SNEGSKA (reference sequence). Here the CDR3 reads CSAREGTEGNEQYF. The part of the CDR3 DNA that was read is TGCAGTGCTAGAGAAGGGACAGAGGGTAACGAG.

Turning to this clone: The read ends 3 residues shy of where the CDR3 ends; the end is completed using the germline J gene. The V call is TRBV2, the J call TRBJ1-1, with D possibly TRBD1 on 6 matching bases. Germline-derived CDR1 and CDR2 are SNHLY and FYNNEI. V gave up 7 bases and J gave up 6 bases, with 18 bases separating them. This CDR3 spans 14 amino acids. The CDR3 loop reads CASNSGQGYAEAFF. The covered CDR3 bases are TGTGCCAGCAATTCCGGGCAGGGGTACGCTGAA. Full variable domain (rest looked up from reference TRBV2 and TRBJ1-1): EPEVTQTPSHQVTQMGQEVILRCVPISNHLYFYWYRQILGQKVEFLVSFYNNEISEKSEIFDDQFSVERPDGSNFTLKIRSTKLEDSAMYFCASNSGQGYAEAFFGQGTRLTVV.